These T cell receptor beta chains were read from a single sample in a study of brain T cells in children with intractable seizures. Method: immunoSEQ multiplex PCR; TCRdb's copy keeps in-frame clones and lacks some. The sample yields about 320,000 clones, over 85% seen once. Sequencing used peripheral blood, obtained roughly 5 months after surgery. Every receptor here comes from a boy younger than two with tuberous sclerosis and intractable seizures. Each CDR3 is given without its conserved first and last residue.

v_call,j_call,cdr3_aa
TRBV4-2,TRBJ1-1,ASSQGARVGTEAF
TRBV5-1,TRBJ2-3,ASAGTSGSSDTQY
TRBV13,TRBJ2-3,ASSLRGTDTQY
TRBV30,TRBJ2-1,AWGPGLADNEQF
TRBV5-1,TRBJ2-7,ASSSPGGGSYEQY
TRBV7-9,TRBJ2-1,ASSHLRAPNEQF
TRBV14,TRBJ2-1,ASSQGYPSSYNEQF
TRBV14,TRBJ2-7,ASSIHRGRSEQY
TRBV9,TRBJ1-2,ASSVASPGNGYT
TRBV9,TRBJ1-6,ASSYRGNSSPLH
TRBV6-1,TRBJ2-3,ASSAQDRGSTDTQY
TRBV12-3/TRBV12-4,TRBJ1-1,ASSLGGFTEAF
TRBV5-6,TRBJ2-3,ASRPPGATDTQY
TRBV27,TRBJ2-7,ASSPRAGPYEQY
TRBV30,TRBJ1-5,AWSVQVRNQPQH
TRBV28,TRBJ2-7,ASSPPRGGSYEQY
TRBV12-5,TRBJ1-5,ASGGISRNQPQH
TRBV5-1,TRBJ2-5,ASSLRAGGPSYQETQY
TRBV7-2,TRBJ1-4,ASSLGLGGIATNEKLF
TRBV21-1,TRBJ1-6,ASSKGPGELNSPLH
TRBV12-3/TRBV12-4,TRBJ2-2,ASRRQDTGELF
TRBV4-2,TRBJ2-1,ASSQDQSGGYNEQF
TRBV19,TRBJ1-6,ASSIKVNSPLH
TRBV27,TRBJ1-2,ASSLSAGIGYGYT